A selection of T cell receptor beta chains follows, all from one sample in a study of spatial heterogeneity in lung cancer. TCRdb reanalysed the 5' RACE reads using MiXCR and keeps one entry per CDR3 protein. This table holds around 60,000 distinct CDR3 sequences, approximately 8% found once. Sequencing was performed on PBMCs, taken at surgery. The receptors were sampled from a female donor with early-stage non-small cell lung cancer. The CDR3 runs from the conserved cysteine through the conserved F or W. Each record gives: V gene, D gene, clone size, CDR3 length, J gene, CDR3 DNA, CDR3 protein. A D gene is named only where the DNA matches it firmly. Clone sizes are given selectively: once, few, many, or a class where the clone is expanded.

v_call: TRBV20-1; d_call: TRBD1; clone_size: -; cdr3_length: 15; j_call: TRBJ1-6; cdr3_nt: TGCAGTGCTTACATACAGGGGCCGAGAGATTCACCCCTCCACTTT; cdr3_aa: CSAYIQGPRDSPLHF
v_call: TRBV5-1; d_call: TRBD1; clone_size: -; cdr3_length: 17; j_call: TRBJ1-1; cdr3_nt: TGCGCCAGCACCACACTCCGGGACAGGGGCCGGAACACTGAAGCTTTCTTT; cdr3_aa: CASTTLRDRGRNTEAFF
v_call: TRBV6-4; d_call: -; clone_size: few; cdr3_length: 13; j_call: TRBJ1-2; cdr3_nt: TGTGCCAGCAGTGAACGGGCTAACTATGGCTACACCTTC; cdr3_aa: CASSERANYGYTF
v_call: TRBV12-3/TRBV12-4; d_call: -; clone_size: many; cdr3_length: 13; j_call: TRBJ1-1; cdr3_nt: TGTGCCAGCAGTTTGGCAGAAAACACTGAAGCTTTCTTT; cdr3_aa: CASSLAENTEAFF
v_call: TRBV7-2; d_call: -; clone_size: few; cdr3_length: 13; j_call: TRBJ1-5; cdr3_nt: TGTGCCAGCAGCTTCTCTCTCCCTCAGCCCCAGCATTTT; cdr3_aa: CASSFSLPQPQHF
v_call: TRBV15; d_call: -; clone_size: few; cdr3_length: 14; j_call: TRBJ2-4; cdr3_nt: TGTGCCACCAGCACTATTACAGGATGGAACATTCAGTACTTC; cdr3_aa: CATSTITGWNIQYF
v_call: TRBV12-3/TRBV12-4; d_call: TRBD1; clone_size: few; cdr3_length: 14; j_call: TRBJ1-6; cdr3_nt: TGTGCCAGCAGTTTAGACAGGGGCTATTCACCCCTCCACTTT; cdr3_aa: CASSLDRGYSPLHF
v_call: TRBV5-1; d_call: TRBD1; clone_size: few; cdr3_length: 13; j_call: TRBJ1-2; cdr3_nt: TGCGCCAGCAGCCTCGGACAGGGTGGTGGCTACACCTTC; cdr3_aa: CASSLGQGGGYTF
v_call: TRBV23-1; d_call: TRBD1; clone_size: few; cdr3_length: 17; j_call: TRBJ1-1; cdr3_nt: TGCGCCAGCACCACCTCCGGGGACAGAGGCGCGGACACTGAAGCTTTCTTT; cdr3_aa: CASTTSGDRGADTEAFF
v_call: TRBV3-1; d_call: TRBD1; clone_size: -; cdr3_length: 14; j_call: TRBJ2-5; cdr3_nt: TGTGCCAGCAGCCGGGGGACAGTCCAAGAGACCCAGTACTTC; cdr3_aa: CASSRGTVQETQYF